This record looks at one TCR beta chain sequence and its context. Its antigen is not identified. Trimming shortened V by 4 bases and J by 3 bases, and 17 bases separated the two germline ends. Per germline, CDR1 SGHDT and CDR2 YYEEEE. The CDR3 runs 16 residues. These data belong to a study of cytomegalovirus exposure and HLA in healthy donors. Findings of the study overall: In an earlier analysis, productive rearrangement rates for most beta V segments clustered near 87% or 30%. Among donors in an Asian-associated ancestry cluster, a later analysis reportedly found fewer N-insertions than the roughly 700-donor mean.

Vbeta (60) and Jbeta (13) primers were used in the PCR. Sequencing was performed with immunoSEQ multiplex PCR; in TCRdb, only in-frame clones are kept and a portion is missing. The table records about 140,000 clones, around 65% of them present only once. The source is a male donor in good health and CMV-seronegative. The rearrangement uses TRBV5-6 and TRBJ1-5, with TRBD1 as a possible D gene (5 bases). Material for sequencing was PBMCs. The CDR3 sequence is CASSREGAGYNQPQHF. CDR3 DNA: TGTGCCAGCAGCCGCGAAGGGGCAGGATACAATCAGCCCCAGCATTTT.